This note documents a single T cell receptor beta chain sequence. Its antigen is not known. The sample is drawn from a study of vaccination and CD4 T cells after COVID-19. Treatment here: approximately 10-day PBMC culture with coronavirus spike peptide pools or control peptides (ViraFEST assay). Unmatched junction bases numbered 16, after V lost 6 bases and J lost 3 bases. The CDR3 spans 18 residues. From germline, CDR1 is SEHNR and CDR2 FQNEAQ (reference sequence). An Oncomine TCR Beta short-read assay was used to sequence the DNA from cultured CD4+ T cells. TCRdb re-called the PCR reads with MiXCR, one entry per CDR3 protein. The sample gives 9,000 to 15,000 distinct CDR3 sequences, 35% to 50% of which show up once; 15% to 20% is in the top ten.

The receptor's source is a human donor with COVID-19. Source material: cultured CD4+ T cells from blood. The chain carries TRBV7-9 and TRBJ2-1; TRBD2 matches at 8 bases. The CDR3 bases are TGTGCCAGCAGACCACTCGGATCGGGGGGGCCCCTCTACAATGAGCAGTTCTTC. This encodes CASRPLGSGGPLYNEQFF.